Below, 29 T cell receptor beta chains from the same sample are listed, as sequenced in a study of T cells in Graves' hyperthyroidism and ophthalmopathy. TCR beta CDR3 regions were amplified from RNA transcripts. Initially, a first-round RT-PCR of the TCR CDR3 employed the HTBI primer set. TCRdb re-called the multiplex PCR reads with MiXCR, one entry per CDR3 protein. Among more than 250,000 distinct CDR3 sequences, about 15% were seen once, and the ten largest hold around 31%. Input material: blood. These receptors were obtained from a woman in her forties or fifties with Graves' hyperthyroidism that later progressed to Graves' ophthalmopathy.

This clonotype has a count of ten or more. J is TRBJ2-7 and V is TRBV4-1; a possible D gene is TRBD1 (5 bases). The CDR3 is made up of 13 amino acids. Germline V gene sequence: CDR1 MGHRA, CDR2 YSYEKL. V lost 4 bases to trimming and J lost 1 base, with 8 bases between them. The CDR3 protein is CASSPGKSYEQYF. The CDR3 DNA reads as TGCGCCAGCAGCCCAGGGAAGTCCTACGAGCAGTACTTC.

This clonotype has ten or more counts. The V gene is TRBV7-6, the J gene TRBJ2-5; 12 bases align to TRBD2. CDR1 and CDR2 (germline): SGHVS, FNYEAQ. The CDR3 sequence is 18 residues long. V lost 3 bases, J lost 4 bases, and 12 bases stayed unmatched. The CDR3 protein is CASSFPALAGGPGETQYF. The CDR3 nucleotides are TGTGCCAGCAGCTTCCCAGCCCTAGCGGGAGGGCCGGGAGAGACCCAGTACTTC.

This clonotype came up many times. V gene TRBV6-1 combines with J gene TRBJ2-1, with D perhaps matching TRBD2 (6 bases). V lost 1 base to trimming and J lost 6 bases, with 16 bases between them. The CDR3 length is 16 residues. The germline gives CDR1 MNHNS, CDR2 SASEGT. The CDR3 is CASSEETGGTGNEQFF. CDR3 bases: TGTGCCAGCAGTGAAGAAACTGGCGGGACGGGCAATGAGCAGTTCTTC.

This clonotype appeared many times. J is TRBJ2-7 and V is TRBV6-5; 7 bases line up with TRBD1. Germline CDR1 is MNHEY and CDR2 is SVGAGI. The ends lost 4 bases at V and 3 bases at J; junction bases unmatched: 3. The length of the CDR3 is 13 residues. The CDR3 DNA reads as TGTGCCAGCAGTTCACAGGGGAACTACGAGCAGTACTTC. Translation: CASSSQGNYEQYF.

This clonotype turned up a few times. This chain uses TRBV5-1 with TRBJ2-5; TRBD1 agrees at 10 bases. The junction had 9 bases not matched to a gene; V was cut back by 0 bases and J by 4 bases. The CDR3 has 17 residues. CDR1 SGHRS and CDR2 YFSETQ come from the germline V gene. CDR3: CASSLGAGTGEGETQYF. For the CDR3, the DNA is TGCGCCAGCAGCTTGGGAGCCGGGACAGGGGAGGGAGAGACCCAGTACTTC.

This clonotype was detected ten times or more. V usage is TRBV7-9 and J usage is TRBJ2-1, with D possibly called TRBD1 or TRBD2 (6 bases each). This CDR3 has 13 residues. V lost 0 bases, J lost 10 bases, and 10 bases lay in between. The V gene's germline CDR1 is SEHNR and CDR2 FQNEAQ (reference sequence). CDR3 nucleotide sequence: TGTGCCAGCAGCTTAGCCGGGGGCGACGAGCAGTTCTTC. It specifies CASSLAGGDEQFF.

Ten or more counts support this clonotype. The chain uses TRBV18 and TRBJ1-6; 10 positions match TRBD1. There are 15 residues in the CDR3. V lost 3 bases to trimming and J lost 7 bases; unmatched junction nucleotides: 3. Per germline, CDR1 KGHSH and CDR2 LQKENI. CDR3 residues: CASSPRQGANSPLHF. The CDR3 DNA sequence: TGTGCCAGCTCACCCCGACAGGGGGCGAATTCACCCCTCCACTTT. Full variable domain (missing parts from reference TRBV18 and TRBJ1-6): NAGVMQNPRHLVRRRGQEARLRCSPMKGHSHVYWYRQLPEEGLKFMVYLQKENIIDESGMPKERFSAEFPKEGPSILRIQQVVRGDSAAYFCASSPRQGANSPLHFGNGTRLTVT.

This clonotype was picked up many times. This chain connects TRBV12-3 or TRBV12-4 to TRBJ1-1, with D possibly being TRBD1 (5 bases). The CDR3 spans 14 residues. The ends were cut back, 0 bases at V and 6 bases at J, with 11 bases in the middle. CDR3 in DNA: TGTGCCAGCAGTTTAGCCCCCCGGGGCGCTGAAGCTTTCTTT. Encoded protein: CASSLAPRGAEAFF.

This clonotype was seen more than once but under ten times. This may arise from a read error, as a much more abundant clone is one base away. The rearrangement links TRBV30 to TRBJ2-3; TRBD2 might be the D (5 bases). The germline V gene encodes CDR1 GTSNPN and CDR2 SVGIG (reference sequence). The CDR3 contains 14 residues. This CDR3 reads CAWRGLASTDTRYF. Here the CDR3 DNA reads TGTGCCTGGAGAGGATTGGCTAGCACAGATACGCGGTATTTT. The whole variable domain, filled in from reference TRBV30 and TRBJ2-3, reads SQTIHQWPATLVQPVGSPLSLECTVEGTSNPNLYWYRQAAGRGLQLLFYSVGIGQISSEVPQNLSASRPQDRQFILSSKKLLLSDSGFYLCAWRGLASTDTRYFGPGTRLTVL.

This clonotype was seen only a few times. This chain connects TRBV27 to TRBJ1-5; tentatively, D is TRBD1 (5 bases). The CDR3 has 17 residues. The germline V gene has CDR1 MNHEY and CDR2 SMNVEV (reference sequence). Trimming took 4 bases from V and 4 from J, leaving 20 bases between them. CDR3 sequence (DNA): TGTGCCAGCAGTTCCTTAACGTACAGGAGGGGAAATCAGCCCCAGCATTTT. Translating it yields CASSSLTYRRGNQPQHF.

This clonotype appeared many times. The chain combines TRBV2 with TRBJ2-1, with D unclear. The CDR3 length is 12 residues. Trimming cost V 6 bases and J 2 bases, with 5 bases left between them. Germline CDR1 is SNHLY and CDR2 is FYNNEI. DNA for the CDR3: TGTGCCAGCAGGGGTGCCTACAATGAGCAGTTCTTC. Translated, it gives CASRGAYNEQFF.

This clonotype was counted ten times or more. CDR3 sequence: CASSAETQETQYF. The CDR3 region has the DNA TGTGCCAGCAGCGCCGAAACCCAGGAAACCCAGTACTTC. The rearrangement joins TRBV7-9 to TRBJ2-5; D is unclear. V dropped 5 bases and J dropped 8 bases, with 15 bases sitting between them. This CDR3 spans 13 amino acids. Germline V gene lookup returns CDR1 SEHNR and CDR2 FQNEAQ (reference sequence).

The rearrangement links TRBV12-3 or TRBV12-4 to TRBJ1-1; maybe TRBD1 (6 bases). CDR3 length equals 14 residues. Trimming shortened V by 6 bases and J by 4 bases, and 15 bases separated the two germline ends. Here the CDR3 reads CASSWKQGRTEAFF. The DNA for the CDR3 is TGTGCCAGCAGCTGGAAACAGGGTCGCACTGAAGCTTTCTTT.

Ten or more counts support this clonotype. The genes are TRBV6-5 and TRBJ2-2; D may correspond to TRBD1 or TRBD2 (6 bases each). The CDR3 spans 14 residues. Germline lookup yields CDR1 MNHEY and CDR2 SVGAGI. Trimming stripped 2 bases from V and 6 bases from J, with 10 bases between. The CDR3 loop is CASSYARGPGELFF. In nucleotides, the CDR3 is TGTGCCAGCAGTTACGCCCGGGGGCCCGGGGAGCTGTTTTTT.

In its sample, this clonotype was seen a few times. J is TRBJ2-1 and V is TRBV7-9, with TRBD2 matching 7 bases. CDR3 size: 17 residues. V dropped 5 bases and J dropped 4; count of bases not matched to a gene: 14. CDR1 and CDR2 from the germline V gene are SEHNR and FQNEAQ (reference sequence). The DNA of the CDR3 is TGTGCCAGCAGCCCTCCCGGGGAGGGTACGCTATACAATGAGCAGTTCTTC. Its translation: CASSPPGEGTLYNEQFF.

There are many counts of this clonotype. V and J are TRBV12-3 or TRBV12-4 and TRBJ2-5; D gene uncertain. This CDR3 comprises 13 residues. V dropped 8 bases and J dropped 1 base, with 11 bases sitting between them. This chain's CDR3 is CASQPGPQETQYF. CDR3 DNA sequence: TGTGCCAGCCAACCGGGTCCCCAAGAGACCCAGTACTTC.

The rearrangement joins TRBV6-1 to TRBJ1-2; no clear D. The length of the CDR3 is 18 residues. V lost 10 bases and J 3 bases, leaving 30 bases between the germline ends. CDR1 and CDR2 from the germline V gene are MNHNS and SASEGT. For the CDR3, the DNA is TGTGCCACCCGATTGATGGACGGACTCGCGGCTACCGACTATGGCTACACCTTC. Translating it yields CATRLMDGLAATDYGYTF.

This clonotype has ten or more counts. The genes are TRBV28 and TRBJ2-5; TRBD1 aligns across 7 bases. The CDR3 is 15 amino acids. Germline trimming cut 5 bases from V and 5 bases from J; bases unmatched to any gene: 11. Germline CDR1 is MDHEN and CDR2 is SYDVKM. The CDR3: CASSPRDRPRETQYF. For the CDR3, the DNA is TGTGCCAGCAGTCCCCGGGACAGACCCCGGGAGACCCAGTACTTC. Full variable domain (remainder filled in from reference TRBV28 and TRBJ2-5): DVKVTQSSRYLVKRTGEKVFLECVQDMDHENMFWYRQDPGLGLRLIYFSYDVKMKEKGDIPEGYSVSREKKERFSLILESASTNQTSMYLCASSPRDRPRETQYFGPGTRLLVL.

Ten or more counts support this clonotype. The chain combines TRBV7-8 with TRBJ2-1; tentatively, D is TRBD2 (6 bases). The V and J ends lost 1 base and 1 base respectively, with 11 bases between them. CDR3 length: 16 amino acids. Germline V gives CDR1 SGHVS, CDR2 FQNEAQ. CDR3 nucleotides: TGTGCCAGCAGCTTAGGGGGGGATTGGTCCTACAATGAGCAGTTCTTC. Amino acids: CASSLGGDWSYNEQFF.

In its sample, this clonotype was seen many times. The rearrangement links TRBV6-1 to TRBJ2-1; 7 nucleotides match TRBD2. CDR3 length equals 15 residues. V was pared by 3 bases and J by 3 bases, with 5 bases of the junction left unmatched. Germline V lookup: CDR1 MNHNS, CDR2 SASEGT. This CDR3 reads CASSESGTYYNEQFF. The CDR3 region has the DNA TGTGCCAGCAGTGAGAGCGGGACGTACTACAATGAGCAGTTCTTC.

CDR3 sequence reads: CAWSVHLQETQYF. CDR3 bases: TGTGCCTGGAGTGTCCACCTCCAAGAGACCCAGTACTTC. The chain couples TRBV30 to TRBJ2-5; no definite D call. CDR3 length: 13 residues. V lost 0 bases and J lost 1, with 6 bases in between. Germline CDR1 GTSNPN, CDR2 SVGIG (reference sequence).

This clonotype was seen a few times. V usage is TRBV6-1 and J usage is TRBJ1-4; TRBD1 aligns across 9 bases. Germline-derived CDR1 and CDR2 are MNHNS and SASEGT. The CDR3 has 15 amino acids. The trim removed 5 bases at V and 4 bases at J, leaving 5 bases unmatched. The CDR3 bases are TGTGCCAGCAGTATAAGGACAGGGGTTAATGAAAAACTGTTTTTT. This sequence encodes CASSIRTGVNEKLFF.

This clonotype was picked up many times. The rearrangement joins TRBV28 to TRBJ2-3, with D possibly being TRBD2 (6 bases). The CDR3 consists of 13 residues. Germline V gene sequence: CDR1 MDHEN, CDR2 SYDVKM. V was pared by 2 bases and J by 6 bases, with 9 bases between. CDR3 protein: CASSLKGRDTQYF. For the CDR3, the DNA is TGTGCCAGCAGTTTAAAGGGGAGGGATACGCAGTATTTT.

For the CDR3, the DNA is TGTGCCAGCAGCCCGATGGGACTAGCGGGAGAGGATACGCAGTATTTT. It yields the protein CASSPMGLAGEDTQYF. V usage is TRBV4-2 and J usage is TRBJ2-3; 14 bases match TRBD2. CDR1 is LGHNA, CDR2 YNFKEQ, per germline. Trimming cost V 4 bases and J 6 bases; bases outside gene matches: 6. The CDR3 sequence is 16 residues long.

In its sample, this clonotype was seen many times. The chain recombines TRBV2 with TRBJ2-7; TRBD1 might be the D (7 bases). V lost 4 bases to trimming and J lost 6 bases, with 13 bases between them. Germline-derived CDR1 and CDR2 are SNHLY and FYNNEI. CDR3 length equals 13 residues. The CDR3, as DNA: TGTGCCAGCAGTGTAAACAGGGGAGGCGAGCAGTACTTC. This codes for CASSVNRGGEQYF.

This clonotype showed up just a few times. The chain is built from TRBV7-9 and TRBJ1-4; D is unclear. The CDR3 extends over 13 amino acids. The germline V gene encodes CDR1 SEHNR and CDR2 FQNEAQ (reference sequence). Between the trimmed V and J ends, which lost 4 bases and 10 bases, there was a span of 13 bases. Here the CDR3 reads CASSSPTLRKLFF. In DNA form, the CDR3 reads TGTGCCAGCAGCTCCCCGACCCTTCGAAAACTGTTTTTT.

The rearrangement joins TRBV28 to TRBJ2-5; a weak D match, TRBD2 (5 bases). The germline CDR1 and CDR2 sequences are MDHEN and SYDVKM. CDR3 length: 14 residues. Trimming shortened V by 6 bases and J by 1 base, and 12 bases separated the two germline ends. In DNA, the CDR3 is TGTGCCAGCAGCCAGTTACGGGGCCAAGAGACCCAGTACTTC. Amino acid sequence: CASSQLRGQETQYF.

This clonotype was counted between two and nine times. This CDR3 reads CASSTTGGAFWDEQFF. The CDR3 DNA reads as TGTGCCAGCAGTACGACAGGGGGCGCCTTCTGGGATGAGCAGTTCTTC. The chain uses TRBV28 and TRBJ2-1; 10 bases align to TRBD1. The CDR3 covers 16 residues. Trimming at V came to 5 bases and at J to 8 bases, leaving 12 bases not matched to a gene. CDR1 MDHEN and CDR2 SYDVKM come from the germline V gene.

Points on this clonotype: This may stem from a read error, because a much larger clone lies one nucleotide away. V gene TRBV5-1 combines with J gene TRBJ2-5; D tentatively fits TRBD1 or TRBD2 (5 bases each). This CDR3 contains 13 residues. Germline V gene lookup returns CDR1 SGHRS and CDR2 YFSETQ. V lost 0 bases, J lost 4 bases, and 7 bases lay in between. DNA for the CDR3: TGCGCCAGCAGCTTGGGGGGGACAGAGACCCAGTACTTC. Its protein product is CASSLGGTETQYF.